This TCR beta chain was sequenced for a study of shared clonotypes between healthy human individuals. Background on the study: There were three CD4 naive, three CD4 memory, two CD8 naive and one CD8 memory plates per donor.

Overall study findings and caveats: The low donor count limited represented genetic and exposure-history diversity. For naive CD4 cells, roughly 4.6% of clonotypes were shared across a handful of donors.

Only CD45RO-negative cells positively selected for CCR7 counted as naive CD8 cells, so terminally differentiated effector memory CD45RA+ cells were excluded. Germline CDR1 reads SGHVS; CDR2 reads FQNEAQ. V shed 3 bases and J shed 2 bases, with 11 bases lying between them. There are 15 residues in the CDR3. TCRdb's copy holds only in-frame clones and misses some; the assay was immunoSEQ multiplex PCR. The sample has approximately 1.9 million clones, around 93% seen once. In regard to this clone: Its specificity is unknown.

The source of this sequence is a man between 18 and 35 years old in good health. Some clones in this sample may be carry-over from other donors' samples. J is TRBJ2-1 and V is TRBV7-8, with D perhaps being TRBD1 or TRBD2 (5 bases each). Specimen: naive CD8+ T cells from PBMCs. CDR3 sequence: CASSFLRGAYNEQFF. Written as DNA, the CDR3 is TGTGCCAGCAGCTTCCTGAGGGGCGCCTACAATGAGCAGTTCTTC.